This T cell receptor (beta chain) was found in a study of somatic mutations in cytotoxic T cells in rheumatoid arthritis. Libraries were prepared by immunoSEQ multiplex PCR; TCRdb keeps only in-frame clonotypes and omits some of them. Of about 26,000 clones in the sample, roughly 87% were seen once. The CDR3 is 15 residues long. Between the trimmed V and J ends, which lost 2 bases and 5 bases, there was a span of 15 bases. CDR1 is MNHEY, CDR2 SMNVEV, per germline (reference sequence). In its sample, this clone was seen once. The rearrangement links TRBV27 to TRBJ2-5; D may correspond to TRBD1 or TRBD2 (5 bases each). Material: CD8+ T cells sorted from blood. This clonotype was obtained from a man aged 45 to 65 in good health. The CDR3 nucleotides are TGTGCCAGCAGTTTAGGTTTAGGGACGGGGGAGACCCAGTACTTC. Its translation is CASSLGLGTGETQYF.